This TCR beta chain was documented in a study of T cell responses to AZD1222 COVID-19 vaccine. Findings and caveats of the study: An increase in Spike-specific TCR breadth and depth was observed after two AZD1222 doses. AZD1222 recipients seropositive at baseline numbered only 6 or 7. Nearly half of unique spike-specific TCRs reportedly avoided B.1.351 and B.1.1.7 mutated regions.

TCRdb's table, derived via immunoSEQ multiplex PCR, lists solely in-frame clones and lacks some. Of about 160,000 clones in the sample, 70% to 90% were seen once. About this clone itself: What it binds is not known.

Germline-derived CDR1 and CDR2 are LGHNA and YSLEER. Trimming cost V 0 bases and J 8 bases, with 14 bases left between them. The CDR3 is 15 amino acids. The sequences come from peripheral blood, collected 28 days after the second AZD1222 dose. V usage is TRBV4-3 and J usage is TRBJ2-1; D unresolved. The source is an adult who received the AZD1222 COVID-19 vaccine. The CDR3 sequence: CASSQDRNWGDEQFF. DNA of the CDR3: TGCGCCAGCAGCCAAGATCGAAATTGGGGTGATGAGCAGTTCTTC.